This T cell receptor (beta chain) was sequenced during a study of blood T cell repertoires in COVID-19. Study-level background: There were acute and convalescent COVID-19 samples, and they came from the United States, Italy and Spain. T cells, B-cell-depleted T cells, or PBMCs provided the cDNA or gDNA that served as material.

The CDR3 contains 15 residues. In the original processing: Estimated nucleated cell counts came from reference gene primer amplification. Sequenced by immunoSEQ multiplex PCR; TCRdb stores in-frame clones only, minus some. V and J calls plus clone size are reproduced from that table; the DNA served to infer D and trimming. This sample has some 250,000 clones, with about four fifths found just once. This sequence joins TRBV21-1 and TRBJ1-4. TRBV21-1 is a known pseudogene. This clonotype was sampled from an elderly woman with acute or convalescent COVID-19. The specimen was peripheral blood. In DNA, the CDR3 is TGTGCCAGCAGCAAAGCTGGGGGGGGTTATGAAAAACTGTTTTTT. Amino acids: CASSKAGGGYEKLFF.